One and the same sample provided the 26 T cell receptor beta chains below, sequenced in a study of blood T cells in healthy people across ages. A second PCR, run for about 7 to 12 cycles, used a sample-barcoded 5' primer plus a J-beta primer mix. TCRdb itself ran the 5' RACE reads through MiXCR, one entry per CDR3 protein. The sample has 600,000 or so distinct CDR3 sequences; under 25% are singletons. Specimen: blood. The receptors here all came from a man in his 70s in good health.

This chain links TRBV20-1 with TRBJ1-4; maybe TRBD1 (5 bases). V lost 5 bases and J lost 3, with 10 bases in between. The CDR3 is 13 amino acids. Germline CDR1 and CDR2: DFQATT and SNEGSKA (reference sequence). The CDR3 DNA reads as TGCAGTGCTCACGCGGGGCCTAATGAAAAACTGTTTTTT. It is translated as CSAHAGPNEKLFF.

This clonotype was counted ten times or more. The chain carries TRBV3-1 and TRBJ2-4; no clear D. The CDR3 has 13 residues. Germline loops: CDR1 LGHDT, CDR2 YNNKEL (reference sequence). Between the trimmed V and J ends, which lost 1 base and 6 bases, there was a span of 7 bases. CDR3 nucleotide sequence: TGTGCCAGCAGCCAAGTCTCTTCAAACATTCAGTACTTC. Encoded protein: CASSQVSSNIQYF.

This clonotype has just a few counts. The chain is built from TRBV15 and TRBJ2-5; either TRBD1 or TRBD2 may supply D (5 bases each). Germline CDR1 reads LNHNV; CDR2 reads YYDKDF (reference sequence). V lost 1 base and J 2 bases, leaving 14 bases between the germline ends. CDR3 length: 16 residues. Here the CDR3 DNA reads TGTGCCACCAGCAGAGCGCTCTCGGGGCATCAAGAGACCCAGTACTTC. Encoded protein: CATSRALSGHQETQYF. The full variable domain, rest sourced from reference TRBV15 and TRBJ2-5, is DAMVIQNPRYQVTQFGKPVTLSCSQTLNHNVMYWYQQKSSQAPKLLFHYYDKDFNNEADTPDNFQSRRPNTSFCFLDIRSPGLGDTAMYLCATSRALSGHQETQYFGPGTRLLVL.

In this sample, this clonotype turned up a few times. The chain links TRBV7-6 to TRBJ2-7; 12 bases fit TRBD2. The J segment lost 5 bases and the V segment lost 2 bases, leaving 7 bases of the junction unmatched. The CDR3 contains 16 residues. Germline V gene data show CDR1 as SGHVS and CDR2 as FNYEAQ. The CDR3 nucleotides are TGTGCCAGCAGCTTACAGACTAGCGGGAGCACCCACGAGCAGTACTTC. It specifies CASSLQTSGSTHEQYF.

The rearrangement uses TRBV20-1 and TRBJ1-4; D uncertain. Trimming stripped 2 bases from V and 6 bases from J, with 10 bases between. The CDR3 length is 13 residues. Per the germline V gene, CDR1 is DFQATT and CDR2 is SNEGSKA (reference sequence). CDR3 in DNA: TGCAGTGCTAGAAATCCCGGGGATGAAAAACTGTTTTTT. Translating it yields CSARNPGDEKLFF.

The CDR3 region is CASRGSTVSHEKLFF. DNA of the CDR3: TGTGCCAGCAGGGGTTCAACGGTCAGTCATGAAAAACTGTTTTTT. This chain uses TRBV6-1 with TRBJ1-4, with unresolved D. Germline assignment: CDR1 MNHNS and CDR2 SASEGT. This CDR3 region has 15 residues. The V gene lost 6 bases and the J gene lost 6 bases, with 17 bases spanning the gap.

Comments on this clonotype: The junction does not match germline at one end; this may be a read error. The rearrangement joins TRBV2 to TRBJ2-1; tentatively, D is TRBD2 (7 bases). The CDR3 contains 17 residues. Germline lookup yields CDR1 SNHLY and CDR2 FYNNEI. DNA of the CDR3: TGTGCCAGCAGACGGGGGGCTAGCGCGAGCTCCTACAATGGGCAGTTCTTC. It yields the protein CASRRGASASSYNGQFF.

This clonotype was seen repeatedly, ten times or more. The gene calls are TRBV28 and TRBJ2-7; D may be TRBD1 (5 bases). V was clipped by 5 bases and J by 2 bases, with 19 bases between them. CDR3 length: 16 residues. From germline, CDR1 is MDHEN and CDR2 SYDVKM. The CDR3, as DNA: TGTGCCAGCAGTACCGGTGGGCAGGGAACGCCCTACGAGCAGTACTTC. As protein: CASSTGGQGTPYEQYF. Drawing the rest from reference TRBV28 and TRBJ2-7, the complete variable domain is DVKVTQSSRYLVKRTGEKVFLECVQDMDHENMFWYRQDPGLGLRLIYFSYDVKMKEKGDIPEGYSVSREKKERFSLILESASTNQTSMYLCASSTGGQGTPYEQYFGPGTRLTVT.

Turning to this clonotype: A much larger clonotype is one base distant, so this may be a read error. V gene TRBV11-2 combines with J gene TRBJ2-1; no firm D call. The end of the DNA is better explained by TRBJ2-5, so the J call may be wrong. This CDR3 contains 15 residues. Germline V lookup: CDR1 SGHAT, CDR2 FQNNGV. This CDR3 reads CANSLTGFGRETQYF. The CDR3 DNA follows: TGTGCCAACAGCTTAACCGGCTTTGGAAGGGAGACCCAGTACTTC.

The chain recombines TRBV28 with TRBJ2-7; D uncertain. The CDR3 runs to 11 residues. V was shortened by 3 bases and J by 5 bases, with 5 bases between the two germline ends. From germline, CDR1 is MDHEN and CDR2 SYDVKM. Here the CDR3 reads CASSFFHEQYF. In DNA, the CDR3 is TGTGCCAGCAGTTTCTTCCACGAGCAGTACTTC.

This clonotype has more than one count but fewer than ten. The chain recombines TRBV7-8 with TRBJ2-7; 7 nucleotides agree with TRBD1. J lost 0 bases, V lost 4 bases, and 6 bases had no gene match. Germline assignment: CDR1 SGHVS and CDR2 FQNEAQ. This CDR3 has 15 amino acids. This CDR3 reads CASSSGTDFSYEQYF. The CDR3 nucleotides read TGTGCCAGCAGCTCAGGGACAGACTTCTCCTACGAGCAGTACTTC.

The chain recombines TRBV12-3 or TRBV12-4 with TRBJ2-2; 14 bases are shared with TRBD2. J was trimmed by 6 bases and V by 8 bases; bases with no gene match: 5. The CDR3 runs 15 residues. Here the CDR3 DNA reads TGTGCCAGCTGGGGACTAGCGGGAGCCTCCGGGGAGCTGTTTTTT. Encoded protein: CASWGLAGASGELFF.

This clonotype was seen at least ten times. V gene TRBV4-1 combines with J gene TRBJ1-4; D gene uncertain. This CDR3 region has 18 residues. In germline, CDR1 is MGHRA, CDR2 YSYEKL. V was shortened by 1 base and J by 8 bases, with 23 bases between the two germline ends. The CDR3: CASSQVTPMVTGKEKLFF. CDR3 in DNA: TGCGCCAGCAGCCAAGTTACCCCAATGGTAACGGGAAAGGAAAAACTGTTTTTT.

The chain carries TRBV6-5 and TRBJ2-1; D is undetermined. CDR3 length: 13 amino acids. The germline V and J ends were trimmed by 7 bases and 7 bases, with 14 bases remaining between them. Germline loops: CDR1 MNHEY, CDR2 SVGAGI. The DNA for the CDR3 is TGTGCCAGCAATAACCTTCCGGGTAATGAGCAGTTCTTC. Translating gives CASNNLPGNEQFF.

This chain's CDR3 is CSARYGRAYNEQFF. The CDR3 coding sequence is TGCAGTGCTAGGTACGGGAGGGCCTACAATGAGCAGTTCTTC. This chain joins TRBV20-1 and TRBJ2-1, with TRBD2 matching over 8 bases. This CDR3 has 14 residues. The V gene end was trimmed by 3 bases and the J gene end by 2 bases; junction bases not matched to a gene: 3. Germline V lookup: CDR1 DFQATT, CDR2 SNEGSKA (reference sequence).

The gene calls are TRBV15 and TRBJ2-4; 9 bases fit TRBD2. The CDR3 contains 18 residues. The V gene's germline CDR1 is LNHNV and CDR2 YYDKDF (reference sequence). V lost 1 base and J lost 0; bases outside the gene matches: 7. DNA for the CDR3: TGTGCCACCAGCAGAGGAGGTAGCGGGAGTGGAGCCAAAAACATTCAGTACTTC. Protein sequence: CATSRGGSGSGAKNIQYF.

The chain couples TRBV5-1 to TRBJ2-5; D ambiguous. TRBJ2-1 matches the DNA end more closely, so the J call is doubtful. CDR1 SGHRS and CDR2 YFSETQ come from the germline V gene. This CDR3 is 14 amino acids long. Here the CDR3 DNA reads TGCGCCAGCAGCTTGGAAGGTGTAGCCGGTGAGCAGTTCTTC. Protein sequence: CASSLEGVAGEQFF.

This clonotype was seen at least ten times. The chain joins TRBV25-1 to TRBJ2-1, with 7 bases that match TRBD1. This CDR3 spans 13 amino acids. The germline CDR1 and CDR2 sequences are MGHDK and SYGVNS. J was trimmed by 4 bases and V by 4 bases; bases with no gene match: 1. Here the CDR3 reads CASSAQGYNEQFF. As DNA, the CDR3 is TGTGCCAGCAGTGCACAGGGGTACAATGAGCAGTTCTTC.

The chain carries TRBV4-3 and TRBJ1-1; D is unclear. The CDR3 is 13 amino acids. Germline values: CDR1 LGHNA, CDR2 YSLEER. V lost 6 bases and J lost 1, with 9 bases in between. As DNA, the CDR3 is TGCGCCAGCAGGGCTGATGGGAACACTGAAGCTTTCTTT. Residues: CASRADGNTEAFF.

At least ten counts were recorded for this clonotype. The chain uses TRBV5-5 and TRBJ2-4; 11 positions match TRBD2. The CDR3 runs 16 residues. Germline CDR1 and CDR2: SGHKS and YYEKEE (reference sequence). The J segment lost 6 bases and the V segment lost 0 bases, leaving 5 bases of the junction unmatched. CDR3 sequence (DNA): TGTGCCAGCAGCTTGGAGAAGGGACTAGCGGTAAACATTCAGTACTTC. Amino acid sequence: CASSLEKGLAVNIQYF. The whole variable domain, filled in from reference TRBV5-5 and TRBJ2-4, reads DAGVTQSPTHLIKTRGQQVTLRCSPISGHKSVSWYQQVLGQGPQFIFQYYEKEERGRGNFPDRFSARQFPNYSSELNVNALLLGDSALYLCASSLEKGLAVNIQYFGAGTRLSVL.

There are a few counts of this clonotype. The chain carries TRBV6-1 and TRBJ2-1; D is unclear. V lost 7 bases and J 9 bases, leaving 16 bases between the germline ends. The CDR3 extends over 13 amino acids. Per the germline V gene, CDR1 is MNHNS and CDR2 is SASEGT. CDR3 nucleotides: TGTGCCAGCACCCCACTATCCATAGGTGAGCAGTTCTTC. This codes for CASTPLSIGEQFF.

This chain connects TRBV19 to TRBJ2-1, with D uncertain. Trimming left V 7 bases short and J 5 bases short, with 9 bases between. Germline V gene sequence: CDR1 LNHDA, CDR2 SQIVND (reference sequence). The CDR3 has 12 residues. CDR3 region: CASNGFNNEQFF. The CDR3 DNA reads TGTGCCAGTAATGGGTTCAACAATGAGCAGTTCTTC. Using reference TRBV19 and TRBJ2-1 for the parts outside the CDR3, the full variable domain is DGGITQSPKYLFRKEGQNVTLSCEQNLNHDAMYWYRQDPGQGLRLIYYSQIVNDFQKGDIAEGYSVSREKKESFPLTVTSAQKNPTAFYLCASNGFNNEQFFGPGTRLTVL.

The chain links TRBV6-6 to TRBJ1-4; TRBD1 matches 10 bases. CDR1 MNHNY and CDR2 SVGAGI come from the germline V gene (reference sequence). With V trimmed by 7 bases and J by 5 bases, 10 bases remained unmatched. The CDR3 runs to 16 residues. CDR3 sequence reads: CASILQGGQGNEKLFF. CDR3 nucleotides: TGTGCCAGCATCCTCCAAGGGGGACAGGGGAATGAAAAACTGTTTTTT.

This clonotype was picked up a small number of times. The rearrangement joins TRBV6-1 to TRBJ2-7; D uncertain. Trimming stripped 4 bases from V and 2 bases from J, with 12 bases between. The CDR3 covers 14 residues. CDR1 and CDR2 (germline): MNHNS, SASEGT. The CDR3, as DNA: TGTGCCAGCAGTGTCGCAGGATTAACCTACGAGCAGTACTTC. Its translation: CASSVAGLTYEQYF.

The rearrangement links TRBV7-2 to TRBJ1-1, with 8 bases identical to TRBD1. After removal of 5 bases from V and 0 bases from J, the junction contained 5 bases not matched to a gene. Germline V gene sequence: CDR1 SGHTA, CDR2 FQGNSA. The CDR3 totals 15 residues. CDR3 protein: CASSPTTGVNTEAFF. CDR3 sequence (DNA): TGTGCCAGCAGCCCTACGACAGGGGTGAACACTGAAGCTTTCTTT.

The V gene is TRBV5-1, the J gene TRBJ2-2, with TRBD2 as a possible D gene (6 bases). CDR3 length: 15 amino acids. Germline CDR1 SGHRS, CDR2 YFSETQ. Trimming cost V 1 base and J 6 bases, with 13 bases left between them. The CDR3 protein is CASSLPSEMPGELFF. CDR3 coding DNA: TGCGCCAGCAGCTTGCCTAGCGAAATGCCCGGGGAGCTGTTTTTT.